These 20 T cell receptor beta chains share one sample of origin, sequenced in a study of draining lymph node invasion in breast cancer. TCRdb re-derived calls from the bulk RNA-seq reads in MiXCR, one entry per CDR3 protein. The table records about 2,500 distinct CDR3 sequences, about three quarters of them present only once. Sorting for CD4+ CD45RA- CD25high cells yielded memory regulatory T cells. Sequenced sample: sorted memory Tregs from a lymph node. The receptors were sampled from a female donor with luminal breast cancer.

The rearrangement links TRBV18 to TRBJ2-7; 10 bases map to TRBD1. Per germline, CDR1 KGHSH and CDR2 LQKENI. J was trimmed by 2 bases and V by 4 bases; bases with no gene match: 2. The length of the CDR3 is 14 residues. The CDR3 bases are TGTGCCAGCTCACGCGGGACAGGGGCCTACGAGCAGTACTTC. This gives the protein CASSRGTGAYEQYF.

V usage is TRBV2 and J usage is TRBJ1-2; tentative D call: TRBD1 (5 bases). There are 13 residues in the CDR3. CDR1 SNHLY and CDR2 FYNNEI come from the germline V gene. V lost 7 bases and J 2 bases, leaving 11 bases between the germline ends. The CDR3 is CASTGEGNYGYTF. CDR3 nucleotides: TGTGCCAGCACGGGAGAGGGGAACTATGGCTACACCTTC.

This clonotype has only one observation. The V and J genes are TRBV12-3 or TRBV12-4 and TRBJ1-1, with 8 nucleotides matching TRBD1. V was pared by 6 bases and J by 5 bases, with 8 bases of the junction left unmatched. The CDR3 consists of 14 residues. The chain's CDR3 is CASRRTGWMTEAFF. In nucleotides, the CDR3 is TGTGCCAGCAGACGGACAGGGTGGATGACTGAAGCTTTCTTT.

CDR3 region: CASSQTVNNEQFF. The CDR3 DNA sequence: TGTGCCAGCAGTCAGACAGTGAACAATGAGCAGTTCTTC. The chain carries TRBV6-1 and TRBJ2-1; TRBD1 might be the D (5 bases). The ends were cut back, 5 bases at V and 5 bases at J, with 10 bases in the middle. The germline CDR1 and CDR2 sequences are MNHNS and SASEGT. The CDR3 runs 13 residues.

The rearrangement uses TRBV7-2 and TRBJ2-1; D unclear. This CDR3 has 12 residues. V lost 1 base, J lost 10 bases, and 8 bases lay in between. CDR1 and CDR2 from the germline V gene are SGHTA and FQGNSA. The CDR3 DNA reads TGTGCCAGCAGCTTAGTTCTGGGCGAGCAGTTCTTC. Translated, it gives CASSLVLGEQFF.

The chain uses TRBV6-2 or TRBV6-3 and TRBJ1-1; the match to TRBD1 covers 8 bases. This CDR3 is built from 13 residues. Germline V CDR1 and CDR2: MNHEY, SVGEGT. Trimming at V came to 5 bases and at J to 1 base, leaving 0 bases not matched to a gene. CDR3 nucleotide sequence: TGTGCCAGCAGTGACAGGGGGAACACTGAAGCTTTCTTT. It translates to CASSDRGNTEAFF.

The table lists this clonotype with a count of one. The chain has TRBV20-1 and TRBJ2-3, with D hard to call. CDR1 and CDR2 from the germline V gene are DFQATT and SNEGSKA (reference sequence). V gave up 1 base and J gave up 9 bases, with 8 bases separating them. This CDR3 has 11 residues. CDR3 loop: CSARGQQTQYF. The CDR3 nucleotides are TGCAGTGCTAGAGGTCAACAGACGCAGTATTTT.

In its sample, this clonotype was seen once. The CDR3 sequence: CATSDPGLAGSQETQYF. Here the CDR3 DNA reads TGTGCCACCAGTGATCCGGGACTAGCGGGGTCCCAAGAGACCCAGTACTTC. The chain links TRBV24-1 to TRBJ2-5; 13 bases align to TRBD2. CDR1 and CDR2 from the germline V gene are KGHDR and SFDVKD. The CDR3 runs 17 residues. V gave up 3 bases and J gave up 1 base; unmatched junction bases: 4.

V usage is TRBV20-1 and J usage is TRBJ1-1; TRBD1 matches at 9 bases. The ends lost 0 bases at V and 1 base at J; junction bases unmatched: 15. From germline, CDR1 is DFQATT and CDR2 SNEGSKA (reference sequence). The CDR3 is 19 amino acids. The CDR3 region has the DNA TGCAGTGCTAGAGATTTCACCCGGGACAGGGCAAAGGGGAACACTGAAGCTTTCTTT. This gives the protein CSARDFTRDRAKGNTEAFF.

This sequence joins TRBV27 and TRBJ2-7; D not resolved. Germline assignment: CDR1 MNHEY and CDR2 SMNVEV (reference sequence). V lost 2 bases and J lost 3, with 14 bases in between. There are 15 residues in the CDR3. CDR3 in amino acids: CASSLEFSAGYEQYF. CDR3 nucleotides: TGTGCCAGCAGTTTAGAATTCAGCGCTGGCTACGAGCAGTACTTC.

This clonotype was recorded once. The chain recombines TRBV19 with TRBJ2-1, with D hard to call. Germline CDR1 is LNHDA and CDR2 is SQIVND (reference sequence). The V end lost 1 base, the J end lost 9 bases, and 10 bases lay between the germline ends. The CDR3 is made up of 13 amino acids. DNA for the CDR3: TGTGCCAGTAGTATAGCGCCAAGAGGTGAGCAGTTCTTC. This gives the protein CASSIAPRGEQFF.

This clonotype is large in the sample. J is TRBJ2-5 and V is TRBV12-3 or TRBV12-4; the D call may be TRBD1 or TRBD2 (5 bases each). The V end lost 5 bases, the J end lost 1 base, and 14 bases lay between the germline ends. The CDR3 is 15 amino acids. The CDR3 loop is CASSPLGGIQETQYF. In DNA form, the CDR3 reads TGTGCCAGCAGTCCTCTTGGGGGAATCCAAGAGACCCAGTACTTC.

The CDR3: CASSLEQGNEQYF. For the CDR3, the DNA is TGTGCCAGCAGCTTGGAACAGGGAAACGAGCAGTACTTC. The chain employs TRBV5-4 and TRBJ2-7, with D possibly being TRBD1 (6 bases). The CDR3 totals 13 residues. Trimming pared 0 bases from V and 5 bases from J, leaving 9 bases between. Germline V gene lookup returns CDR1 SGHNT and CDR2 YYREEE (reference sequence). The whole variable domain, filled in from reference TRBV5-4 and TRBJ2-7, reads ETGVTQSPTHLIKTRGQQVTLRCSSQSGHNTVSWYQQALGQGPQFIFQYYREEENGRGNFPPRFSGLQFPNYSSELNVNALELDDSALYLCASSLEQGNEQYFGPGTRLTVT.

This clonotype was seen only once. The V gene is TRBV7-9, the J gene TRBJ2-4; D not resolved. Germline loops: CDR1 SEHNR, CDR2 FQNEAQ (reference sequence). The CDR3 runs 13 residues. The V end was cut by 1 base, the J end by 9 bases, with 10 bases between. The CDR3, as DNA: TGTGCCAGCAGCTTAGAAAACTATTGCATTCAGTACTTC. This sequence encodes CASSLENYCIQYF.

J is TRBJ2-1 and V is TRBV15; D uncertain. Trimming stripped 1 base from V and 6 bases from J, with 16 bases between. Germline V gene sequence: CDR1 LNHNV, CDR2 YYDKDF (reference sequence). The CDR3 consists of 16 residues. The CDR3 here is CATSRVFRVGTNEQFF. The CDR3 DNA reads as TGTGCCACCAGCAGAGTTTTTAGGGTGGGTACCAATGAGCAGTTCTTC.

This chain uses TRBV20-1 with TRBJ2-7; 14 bases align to TRBD2. Trimming took 3 bases from V and 3 from J; bases not matched to a gene: 4. Germline loops: CDR1 DFQATT, CDR2 SNEGSKA (reference sequence). CDR3 size: 15 residues. CDR3 loop: CSARGTSGSLYEQYF. CDR3 nucleotide sequence: TGCAGTGCTAGGGGGACTAGCGGGAGCCTCTACGAGCAGTACTTC.

The chain couples TRBV3-1 to TRBJ2-5; a possible D gene is TRBD1 (6 bases). CDR1 is LGHDT and CDR2 is YNNKEL in the germline V gene (reference sequence). The CDR3 totals 18 residues. The V gene lost 1 base and the J gene lost 5 bases, with 23 bases spanning the gap. CDR3: CASSQGLTPSGAGETQYF. The CDR3 region has the DNA TGTGCCAGCAGCCAAGGCTTAACCCCGTCAGGGGCCGGGGAGACCCAGTACTTC.

The chain carries TRBV9 and TRBJ2-7; 7 nucleotides line up with TRBD2. This CDR3 is built from 15 residues. With V trimmed by 4 bases and J by 2 bases, 9 bases remained unmatched. CDR1 is SGDLS and CDR2 is YYNGEE in the germline V gene. DNA of the CDR3: TGTGCCAGCAGCCCTGGGAGGGAACCGACCTACGAGCAGTACTTC. This gives the protein CASSPGREPTYEQYF.

The CDR3 DNA reads as TGTGCCAGCAGCCCTCCCGGGACAACTTCTAACTATGGCTACACCTTC. Translating it yields CASSPPGTTSNYGYTF. The V and J genes are TRBV9 and TRBJ1-2, with TRBD1 as a possible D gene (6 bases). The CDR3 length is 16 residues. Germline-derived CDR1 and CDR2 are SGDLS and YYNGEE. V lost 4 bases to trimming and J lost 0 bases, with 16 bases between them.

This chain joins TRBV7-2 and TRBJ1-1; 7 bases map to TRBD1. The CDR3 consists of 14 residues. From germline, CDR1 is SGHTA and CDR2 FQGNSA. V dropped 5 bases and J dropped 1; count of bases not matched to a gene: 4. The CDR3 region has the DNA TGTGCCAGCAGCGCAAGACAGGGGAACACTGAAGCTTTCTTT. This encodes CASSARQGNTEAFF.